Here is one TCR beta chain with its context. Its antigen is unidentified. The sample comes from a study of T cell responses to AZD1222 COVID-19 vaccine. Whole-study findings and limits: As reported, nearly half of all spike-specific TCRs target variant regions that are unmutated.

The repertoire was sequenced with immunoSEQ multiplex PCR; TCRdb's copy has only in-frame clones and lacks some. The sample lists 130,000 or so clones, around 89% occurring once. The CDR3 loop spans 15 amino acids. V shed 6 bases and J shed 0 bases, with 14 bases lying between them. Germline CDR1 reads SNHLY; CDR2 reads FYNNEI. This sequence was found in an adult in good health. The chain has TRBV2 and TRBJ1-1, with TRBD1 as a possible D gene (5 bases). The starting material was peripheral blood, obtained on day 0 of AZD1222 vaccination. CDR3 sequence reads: CASRFSGTVNTEAFF. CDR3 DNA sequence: TGTGCCAGCAGGTTTTCCGGGACGGTGAACACTGAAGCTTTCTTT.